This T cell receptor beta chain was documented in a study of blood T cell repertoires in COVID-19. Looking at the study overall: From the United States, Italy and Spain came samples of acute and convalescent COVID-19. Sources were T cells, B-cell-depleted T cells, or PBMCs; the material itself was cDNA or gDNA.

In the original analysis: Estimation of nucleated cell counts was performed using reference gene primer amplification. The assay was immunoSEQ multiplex PCR, and TCRdb's table has in-frame clones only and misses some. That table furnishes V, J and clone size, whereas the DNA furnished D and trimming. The data contain 300,000 or so clones, 65% to 85% of them singletons. Trimming pared 4 bases from V and 4 bases from J, leaving 11 bases between. Germline lookup yields CDR1 MGHRA and CDR2 YSYEKL. The CDR3 is 13 amino acids. The sequence was collected from a woman between 45 and 65 years old with acute or convalescent COVID-19. The V and J genes are TRBV4-1 and TRBJ2-7; tentatively, D is TRBD1 (5 bases). What was sequenced was peripheral blood. The CDR3 sequence is CASSPDKEYEQYV. DNA for the CDR3: TGCGCCAGCAGCCCGGACAAGGAGTACGAGCAGTACGTC.